The present T cell receptor beta chain was sequenced within a study of tumor and adjacent non-tumor tissue in lung cancer. Overall study: There were roughly 11 adenocarcinoma, a couple of squamous cell carcinoma and 1 small cell lung cancer cases.

With respect to this clonotype: Since a much larger clone is just one base distant, this may be a read error.

The template was RNA from unsorted bulk tissue. The length of the CDR3 is 16 residues. CDR1 and CDR2 (germline): MNHEY, SVGAGI. The V and J ends lost 2 bases and 5 bases respectively, with 18 bases between them. TCRbeta libraries were built with three rounds of nested PCR, modified from ARM-PCR. A single record per CDR3 protein comes from TCRdb applying MiXCR to the multiplex PCR reads. Of approximately 100,000 distinct CDR3 sequences in the sample, roughly 80% were seen once. Sequencing was carried out using lung tumor tissue. The chain recombines TRBV6-5 with TRBJ2-5; D is tentatively TRBD1 or TRBD2 (5 bases each). The TCR sequence derives from a woman in her fifties or sixties with non-small cell lung cancer. The CDR3, as DNA: TGTGCCAGCAGTTACGGCATTAAGAGGGGTTTTGAGACCCAGTACTTC. This sequence encodes CASSYGIKRGFETQYF.